These 10 T cell receptor beta chains share one sample of origin, sequenced in a study of blood T cell repertoires in COVID-19. TCRdb's copy holds only in-frame clones and misses some; the assay was immunoSEQ multiplex PCR. The sample consists of hundreds of thousands of clones, roughly 86% of them appearing once. Sequences were obtained from peripheral blood. These TCRs come from a man in his 70s with acute or convalescent COVID-19.

The rearrangement uses TRBV28 and TRBJ1-5; 7 positions match TRBD1. CDR3 size: 14 residues. Trimming removed 5 bases from V and 6 bases from J; junction bases left unmatched: 7. Germline loops: CDR1 MDHEN, CDR2 SYDVKM. CDR3 loop: CASSPGTVPQPQHF. DNA for the CDR3: TGTGCCAGCAGTCCGGGGACAGTGCCTCAGCCCCAGCATTTT.

This clone came up once. The chain uses TRBV6-1 and TRBJ2-1, with D uncertain. The CDR3 loop spans 13 amino acids. Germline V gene lookup returns CDR1 MNHNS and CDR2 SASEGT. V was clipped by 2 bases and J by 7 bases, with 9 bases between them. The CDR3 DNA follows: TGTGCCAGCAGTGAAAGAGTGTGGAATGAGCAGTTCTTC. Translation gives CASSERVWNEQFF.

This clone was observed a handful of times. J is TRBJ1-1 and V is TRBV10-2, with D perhaps matching TRBD1 (6 bases). V lost 6 bases, J lost 0 bases, and 8 bases lay in between. The germline gives CDR1 WSHSY, CDR2 SAAADI. This CDR3 has 13 residues. This CDR3 is CASRGDMNTEAFF. The CDR3 region has the DNA TGCGCCAGCAGGGGGGACATGAACACTGAAGCTTTCTTT.

The chain couples TRBV14 to TRBJ2-3; 9 bases agree with TRBD2. J lost 5 bases, V lost 1 base, and 13 bases had no gene match. The CDR3 has 18 residues. Germline CDR1 is SGHDN and CDR2 is FVKESK. In DNA, the CDR3 is TGTGCCAGCAGCCAAGTCCCACTAATAGCGGGAGTTCGAGATACGCAGTATTTT. Translated: CASSQVPLIAGVRDTQYF. The whole variable domain, remainder taken from reference TRBV14 and TRBJ2-3, is EAGVTQFPSHSVIEKGQTVTLRCDPISGHDNLYWYRRVMGKEIKFLLHFVKESKQDESGMPNNRFLAERTGGTYSTLKVQPAELEDSGVYFCASSQVPLIAGVRDTQYFGPGTRLTVL.

The chain links TRBV7-9 to TRBJ1-6; no clear D gene. The CDR3 length is 12 residues. From germline, CDR1 is SEHNR and CDR2 FQNEAQ (reference sequence). Trimming took 2 bases from V and 7 from J, leaving 3 bases between them. CDR3 loop: CASSLQNSPLHF. DNA for the CDR3: TGTGCCAGCAGCTTACAGAATTCACCCCTCCACTTT.

The CDR3 coding sequence is TGTGCCAGCAGCTTACGGCTAGCGGGGGGAAATGAGCAGTTCTTC. Encoded protein: CASSLRLAGGNEQFF. The rearrangement links TRBV7-3 to TRBJ2-1; 11 bases are a match to TRBD2. The CDR3 length is 15 residues. V trimming: 2 bases; J trimming: 7 bases; junction bases outside the gene matches: 4. Per germline, CDR1 SGHTA and CDR2 FQGTGA.

V is TRBV28 and J is TRBJ2-7; TRBD2 is a possible D gene (6 bases). The CDR3 runs 18 residues. The V gene's germline CDR1 is MDHEN and CDR2 SYDVKM. V was clipped by 6 bases and J by 2 bases, with 26 bases between them. As DNA, the CDR3 is TGTGCCAGCAGCACTAACCCGGGGGTGGAAGCCCCGACCTACGAGCAGTACTTC. The encoded protein is CASSTNPGVEAPTYEQYF.

The chain carries TRBV5-8 and TRBJ2-5; D is possibly TRBD2 (5 bases). Trimming pared 3 bases from V and 9 bases from J, leaving 21 bases between. The CDR3 is 15 residues long. Germline loops: CDR1 SGHTS, CDR2 YDEGEE. This CDR3 reads CASSWGNRATEAQYF. In DNA form, the CDR3 reads TGTGCCAGCAGCTGGGGAAACCGGGCGACGGAGGCCCAGTACTTC.

The chain is built from TRBV5-1 and TRBJ1-2; possibly TRBD1 for D (5 bases). The CDR3 loop spans 15 amino acids. Per the germline V gene, CDR1 is SGHRS and CDR2 is YFSETQ. Trimming removed 0 bases from V and 0 bases from J, with 9 bases in between. The CDR3 nucleotides are TGCGCCAGCAGCTTGGGACAGCAACCTAACTATGGCTACACCTTC. Protein: CASSLGQQPNYGYTF.

This clone was found once. Additional DNA sequences in this sample encode the identical CDR3. The chain is built from TRBV9 and TRBJ2-7, with TRBD2 as a possible D gene (5 bases). Between the trimmed V and J ends, which lost 2 bases and 0 bases, there was a span of 9 bases. The CDR3 has 14 residues. The germline V gene encodes CDR1 SGDLS and CDR2 YYNGEE. This chain's CDR3 is CASSVSGNSYEQYF. In DNA form, the CDR3 reads TGTGCCAGCAGCGTGAGCGGTAACTCCTACGAGCAGTACTTC.